The 17 T cell receptor beta chains listed next were all sequenced from one sample in a study of blood T cell repertoires in COVID-19. The protocol was immunoSEQ multiplex PCR, while the TCRdb copy is restricted to in-frame clones and leaves out a portion. The sample has about 160,000 clones; more than 80% are singletons. The sequencing sample was made of peripheral blood. Receptors originate from a human donor in a cohort sampled during active COVID-19.

The chain joins TRBV27 to TRBJ2-1; TRBD1 agrees at 10 bases. V gave up 4 bases and J gave up 10 bases; unmatched junction bases: 10. Germline V CDR1 and CDR2: MNHEY, SMNVEV (reference sequence). This CDR3 region has 15 residues. The CDR3 bases are TGTGCCAGCAGTTCCCGCGGGACAGGGGTCCAGGAGCAGTTCTTC. Its translation: CASSSRGTGVQEQFF.

The J gene is TRBJ2-7, the V gene TRBV5-1; possible D gene TRBD2, 6 bases. Trimming removed 0 bases from V and 3 bases from J, with 13 bases in between. CDR3 length: 15 residues. Looked up from germline, CDR1 is SGHRS and CDR2 is YFSETQ. The CDR3 nucleotides are TGCGCCAGCAGCTTGGGGGGAGGTTGGGACTACGAGCAGTACTTC. It translates to CASSLGGGWDYEQYF.

The V gene is TRBV7-2, the J gene TRBJ2-1; 10 nucleotides match TRBD2. The germline V gene has CDR1 SGHTA and CDR2 FQGNSA. The junction had 11 bases not matched to a gene; V was cut back by 3 bases and J by 15 bases. This CDR3 region has 14 residues. For the CDR3, the DNA is TGTGCCAGCAGCTTCAGCGGGGGGGCCTCTTATCCGTTCTTC. Its protein product is CASSFSGGASYPFF.

V gene TRBV14 combines with J gene TRBJ1-4; TRBD1 matches at 7 bases. CDR1 SGHDN and CDR2 FVKESK come from the germline V gene. Trimming removed 3 bases from V and 0 bases from J; junction bases left unmatched: 4. This CDR3 spans 16 amino acids. This CDR3 is CASSQGQYTTNEKLFF. CDR3 nucleotides: TGTGCCAGCAGCCAGGGACAGTACACAACTAATGAAAAACTGTTTTTT.

The V call is TRBV20-1, the J call TRBJ1-1; the D is unclear. The CDR3 length is 11 residues. CDR1 and CDR2 (germline): DFQATT, SNEGSKA (reference sequence). The DNA of the CDR3 is TGCAGAAGCAAGACGGGAGGTGAAGCTTTCTTT. Amino acid sequence: CRSKTGGEAFF.

The gene calls are TRBV14 and TRBJ2-7; TRBD2 matches at 11 bases. CDR1 SGHDN and CDR2 FVKESK come from the germline V gene. J was trimmed by 2 bases and V by 1 base; bases with no gene match: 10. The CDR3 is 18 residues long. Here the CDR3 DNA reads TGTGCCAGCAGCCAAGCACCTCTTACTAGCGGGAGCACCTACGAGCAGTACTTC. As protein: CASSQAPLTSGSTYEQYF.

The chain carries TRBV2 and TRBJ2-3, with 9 bases lining up with TRBD2. Trimming cost V 4 bases and J 4 bases; bases outside gene matches: 15. CDR1 and CDR2 from the germline V gene are SNHLY and FYNNEI. This CDR3 contains 18 residues. This chain's CDR3 is CASSGGSGGSLPPDTQYF. Here the CDR3 DNA reads TGTGCCAGCAGTGGCGGTAGCGGGGGCTCCCTCCCGCCAGATACGCAGTATTTT.

This clone was observed once. This rearrangement joins TRBV15 to TRBJ2-7, with D unclear. The V gene's germline CDR1 is LNHNV and CDR2 YYDKDF (reference sequence). V was cut by 4 bases and J by 4 bases, with 11 bases left in between. There are 13 residues in the CDR3. The chain's CDR3 is CATSMSPLYEQYF. The DNA for the CDR3 is TGTGCCACCAGCATGTCCCCTCTTTACGAGCAGTACTTC.

Regarding this clone: This same CDR3 is encoded by further DNA sequences in the sample. This rearrangement joins TRBV12-3 or TRBV12-4 to TRBJ1-1, with 7 bases fitting TRBD1. The CDR3 totals 13 residues. V dropped 6 bases and J dropped 4; count of bases not matched to a gene: 5. The chain's CDR3 is CASSRQGVTEAFF. In nucleotides, the CDR3 is TGTGCCAGCAGCAGACAGGGAGTCACTGAAGCTTTCTTT.

The rearrangement joins TRBV28 to TRBJ2-5; 8 nucleotides align to TRBD1. Germline V CDR1 and CDR2: MDHEN, SYDVKM. With 5 bases clipped from V and 5 bases from J, the junction kept 10 bases outside the gene matches. The CDR3 is 15 residues long. This chain's CDR3 is CASSTWTGPGETQYF. The CDR3 nucleotides are TGTGCCAGCAGTACTTGGACAGGGCCCGGGGAGACCCAGTACTTC.

The genes are TRBV7-3 and TRBJ2-7, with 7 positions matching TRBD1. Germline CDR1 SGHTA, CDR2 FQGTGA. V shed 5 bases and J 2 bases; nucleotides not matched to a gene: 9. The CDR3 consists of 15 residues. The CDR3 sequence is CASSLATGPAYEQYF. For the CDR3, the DNA is TGTGCCAGCAGCCTCGCGACAGGGCCGGCCTACGAGCAGTACTTC.

This rearrangement joins TRBV7-2 to TRBJ2-3; 7 nucleotides agree with TRBD1. The CDR3 contains 17 residues. Looked up from germline, CDR1 is SGHTA and CDR2 is FQGNSA. V lost 4 bases, J lost 1 base, and 11 bases stayed unmatched. The CDR3 protein is CASSSIPAGGGTDTQYF. CDR3 DNA sequence: TGTGCCAGCAGCTCCATTCCGGCAGGGGGAGGCACAGATACGCAGTATTTT.

The chain recombines TRBV9 with TRBJ2-2; perhaps TRBD1 as D (5 bases). V lost 3 bases, J lost 0 bases, and 9 bases lay in between. Germline V CDR1 and CDR2: SGDLS, YYNGEE. This CDR3 contains 15 residues. The CDR3 is CASSAGSANTGELFF. In DNA form, the CDR3 reads TGTGCCAGCAGCGCAGGGTCGGCGAACACCGGGGAGCTGTTTTTT.

This clone was found once. V and J are TRBV19 and TRBJ1-2, with D possibly TRBD1 on 5 matching bases. CDR1 is LNHDA and CDR2 is SQIVND in the germline V gene (reference sequence). V lost 10 bases, J lost 8 bases, and 20 bases lay in between. The length of the CDR3 is 13 residues. The DNA for the CDR3 is TGTGCCACCGGGGACTACCTCCAGCGGGGCTACACCTTC. Translating it yields CATGDYLQRGYTF.

The chain has TRBV6-5 and TRBJ2-1; TRBD2 matches 14 bases. The CDR3 runs 15 residues. Germline CDR1 MNHEY, CDR2 SVGAGI. V was pared by 6 bases and J by 9 bases, with 7 bases of the junction left unmatched. The CDR3 nucleotides are TGTGCCAGCAGCCAGGGACTAGCGGGAGTTACTGAGCAGTTCTTC. This sequence encodes CASSQGLAGVTEQFF.

V and J are TRBV9 and TRBJ2-1; 10 bases align to TRBD2. CDR1 is SGDLS, CDR2 YYNGEE, per germline. The CDR3 length is 16 residues. The V gene end was trimmed by 1 base and the J gene end by 10 bases; junction bases not matched to a gene: 11. The CDR3 region has the DNA TGTGCCAGCAGCGTAAGTCCAGCGGGAGGGATTGAGGAGCAGTTCTTC. Its translation: CASSVSPAGGIEEQFF.

The rearrangement joins TRBV19 to TRBJ2-7; 9 bases match TRBD1. V was clipped by 4 bases and J by 3 bases; unmatched bases: 4. CDR1 is LNHDA, CDR2 SQIVND, per germline (reference sequence). This CDR3 has 14 residues. The CDR3 DNA follows: TGTGCCAGTAGTAAAACAGGGGGCTTCTACGAGCAGTACTTC. Its protein is CASSKTGGFYEQYF.